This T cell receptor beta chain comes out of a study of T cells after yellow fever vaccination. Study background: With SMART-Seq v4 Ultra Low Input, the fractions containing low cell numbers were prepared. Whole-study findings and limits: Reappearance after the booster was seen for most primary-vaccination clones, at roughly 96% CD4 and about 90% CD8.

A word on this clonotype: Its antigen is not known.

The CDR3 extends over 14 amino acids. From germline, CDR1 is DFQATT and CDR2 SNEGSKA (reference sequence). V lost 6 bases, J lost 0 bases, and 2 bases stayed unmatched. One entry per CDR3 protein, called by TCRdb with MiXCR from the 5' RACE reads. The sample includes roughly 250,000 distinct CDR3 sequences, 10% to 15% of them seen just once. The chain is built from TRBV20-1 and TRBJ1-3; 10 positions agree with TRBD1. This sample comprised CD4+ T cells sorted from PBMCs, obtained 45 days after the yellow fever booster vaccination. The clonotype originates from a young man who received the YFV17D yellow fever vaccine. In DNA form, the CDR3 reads TGCAGTGCGGGGGACAGGGGCTCTGGAAACACCATATATTTT. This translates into CSAGDRGSGNTIYF.